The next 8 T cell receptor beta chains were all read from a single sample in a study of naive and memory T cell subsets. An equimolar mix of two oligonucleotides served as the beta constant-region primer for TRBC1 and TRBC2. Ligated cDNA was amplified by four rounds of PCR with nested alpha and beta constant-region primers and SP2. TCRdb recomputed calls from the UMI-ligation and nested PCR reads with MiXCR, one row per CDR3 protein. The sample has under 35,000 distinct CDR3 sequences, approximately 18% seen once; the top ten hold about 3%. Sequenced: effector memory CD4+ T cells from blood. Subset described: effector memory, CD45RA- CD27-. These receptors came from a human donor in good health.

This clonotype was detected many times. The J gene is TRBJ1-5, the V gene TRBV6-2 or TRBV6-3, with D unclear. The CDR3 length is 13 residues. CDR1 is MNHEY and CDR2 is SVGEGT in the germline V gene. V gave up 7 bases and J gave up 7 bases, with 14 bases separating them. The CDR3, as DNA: TGTGCCAGCACCTACGGGCTGCGGCAGCCCCAGCATTTT. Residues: CASTYGLRQPQHF.

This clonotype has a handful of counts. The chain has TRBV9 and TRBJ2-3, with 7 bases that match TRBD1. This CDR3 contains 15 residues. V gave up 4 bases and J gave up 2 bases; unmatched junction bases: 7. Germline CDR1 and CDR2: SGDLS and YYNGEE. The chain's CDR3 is CASSTQTGSTDTQYF. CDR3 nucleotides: TGTGCCAGCAGCACCCAGACAGGGTCCACAGATACGCAGTATTTT.

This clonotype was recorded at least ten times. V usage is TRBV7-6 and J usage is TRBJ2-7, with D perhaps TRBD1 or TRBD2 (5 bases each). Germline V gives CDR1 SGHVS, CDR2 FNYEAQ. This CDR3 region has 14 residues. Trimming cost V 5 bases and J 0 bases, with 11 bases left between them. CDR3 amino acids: CASSPRDHSYEQYF. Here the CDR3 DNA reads TGTGCCAGCAGCCCTCGGGACCACTCCTACGAGCAGTACTTC.

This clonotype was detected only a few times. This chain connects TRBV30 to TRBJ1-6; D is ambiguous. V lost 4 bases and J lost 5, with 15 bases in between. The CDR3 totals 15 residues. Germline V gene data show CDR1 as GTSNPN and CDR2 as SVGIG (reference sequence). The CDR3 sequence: CAWTSMRADNSPLHF. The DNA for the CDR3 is TGTGCCTGGACCTCAATGAGGGCAGATAATTCACCCCTCCACTTT.

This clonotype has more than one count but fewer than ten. CDR3 in amino acids: CASSQARDRGDEQYF. For the CDR3, the DNA is TGTGCCAGTAGCCAAGCCCGGGACAGGGGCGACGAGCAGTACTTC. This chain uses TRBV19 with TRBJ2-7, with TRBD1 matching 10 bases. Germline values: CDR1 LNHDA, CDR2 SQIVND (reference sequence). Trimming at V came to 6 bases and at J to 5 bases, leaving 10 bases not matched to a gene. The CDR3 has 15 amino acids.

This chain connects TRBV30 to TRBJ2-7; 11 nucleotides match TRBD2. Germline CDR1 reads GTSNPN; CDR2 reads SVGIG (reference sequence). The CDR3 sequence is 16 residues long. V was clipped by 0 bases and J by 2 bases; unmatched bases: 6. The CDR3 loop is CAWSVGYSGRAYEQYF. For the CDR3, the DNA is TGTGCCTGGAGTGTAGGGTATAGCGGGAGGGCCTACGAGCAGTACTTC.

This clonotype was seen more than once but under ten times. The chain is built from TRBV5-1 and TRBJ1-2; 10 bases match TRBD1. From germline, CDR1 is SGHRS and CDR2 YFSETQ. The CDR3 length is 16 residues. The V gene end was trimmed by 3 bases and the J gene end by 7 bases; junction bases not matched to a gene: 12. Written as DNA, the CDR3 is TGCGCCAGCAGCTCGATCCTCCCGGGACAGGGGTCTGGCTACACCTTC. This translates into CASSSILPGQGSGYTF.

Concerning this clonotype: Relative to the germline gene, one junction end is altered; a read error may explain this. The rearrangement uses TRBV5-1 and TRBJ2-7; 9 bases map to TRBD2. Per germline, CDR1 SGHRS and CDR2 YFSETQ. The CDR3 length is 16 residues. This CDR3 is CASSLQGTSPSYGQYF. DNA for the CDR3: TGCGCCAGCAGCTTGCAGGGGACTAGCCCGTCCTACGGGCAGTACTTC.